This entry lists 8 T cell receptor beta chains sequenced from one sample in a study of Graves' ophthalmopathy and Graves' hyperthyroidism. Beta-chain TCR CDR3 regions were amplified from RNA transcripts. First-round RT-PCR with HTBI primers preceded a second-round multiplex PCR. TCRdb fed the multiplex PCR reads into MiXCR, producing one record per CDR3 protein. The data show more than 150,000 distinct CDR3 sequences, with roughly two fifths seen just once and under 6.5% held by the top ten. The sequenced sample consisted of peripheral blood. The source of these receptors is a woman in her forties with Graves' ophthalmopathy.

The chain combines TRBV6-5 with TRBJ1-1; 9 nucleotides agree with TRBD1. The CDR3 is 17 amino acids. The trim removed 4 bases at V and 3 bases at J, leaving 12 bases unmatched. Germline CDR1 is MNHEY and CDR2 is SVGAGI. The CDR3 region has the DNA TGTGCCAGCAGTTCCAGTCCGGGACAGGGAGCAGACACTGAAGCTTTCTTT. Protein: CASSSSPGQGADTEAFF.

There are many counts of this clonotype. CDR3 residues: CATQETTYEQYF. The CDR3 DNA reads TGTGCCACCCAGGAGACGACCTACGAGCAGTACTTC. The V gene is TRBV10-3, the J gene TRBJ2-7; D not certain. Trimming left V 10 bases short and J 2 bases short, with 12 bases between. This CDR3 contains 12 residues. Per the germline V gene, CDR1 is ENHRY and CDR2 is SYGVKD.

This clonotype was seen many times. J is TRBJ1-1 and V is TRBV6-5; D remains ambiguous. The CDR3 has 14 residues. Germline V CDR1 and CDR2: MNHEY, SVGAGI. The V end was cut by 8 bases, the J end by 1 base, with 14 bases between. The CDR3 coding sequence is TGTGCCAGCCCAAAACCGGGAGGGAACACTGAAGCTTTCTTT. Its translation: CASPKPGGNTEAFF.

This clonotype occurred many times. The CDR3 sequence is CASMRDGTYEQYF. The CDR3 nucleotides are TGTGCCAGCATGAGGGACGGCACCTACGAGCAGTACTTC. The chain joins TRBV2 to TRBJ2-7; D tentatively fits TRBD1 or TRBD2 (5 bases each). Germline CDR1 reads SNHLY; CDR2 reads FYNNEI. The V and J ends lost 7 bases and 2 bases respectively, with 12 bases between them. The CDR3 loop spans 13 amino acids.

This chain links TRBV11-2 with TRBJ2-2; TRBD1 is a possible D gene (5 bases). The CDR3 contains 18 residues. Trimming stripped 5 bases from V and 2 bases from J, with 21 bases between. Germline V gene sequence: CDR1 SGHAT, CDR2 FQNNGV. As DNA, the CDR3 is TGTGCCAGCAGCCCTAACTCCTGGGGCAGGGATAACACCGGGGAGCTGTTTTTT. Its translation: CASSPNSWGRDNTGELFF.

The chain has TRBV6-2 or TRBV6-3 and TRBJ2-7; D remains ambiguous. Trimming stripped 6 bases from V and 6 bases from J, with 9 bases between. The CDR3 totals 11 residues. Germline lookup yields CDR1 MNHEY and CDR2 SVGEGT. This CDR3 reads CASRRQGEQYF. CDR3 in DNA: TGTGCCAGCAGACGACAAGGCGAGCAGTACTTC.

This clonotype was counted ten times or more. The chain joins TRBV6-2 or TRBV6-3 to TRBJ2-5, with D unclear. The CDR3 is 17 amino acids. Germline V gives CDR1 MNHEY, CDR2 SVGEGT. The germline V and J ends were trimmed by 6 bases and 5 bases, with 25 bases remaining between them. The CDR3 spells CASRQYKMGPRRETQYF. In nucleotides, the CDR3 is TGTGCCAGCAGACAATACAAAATGGGCCCGAGGCGGGAGACCCAGTACTTC.

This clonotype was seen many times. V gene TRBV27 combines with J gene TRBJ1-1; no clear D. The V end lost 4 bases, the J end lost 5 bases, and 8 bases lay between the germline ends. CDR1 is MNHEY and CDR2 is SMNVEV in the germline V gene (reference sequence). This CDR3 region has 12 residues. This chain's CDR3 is CASSSVGTEAFF. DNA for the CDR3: TGTGCCAGCAGTTCGGTGGGAACTGAAGCTTTCTTT.